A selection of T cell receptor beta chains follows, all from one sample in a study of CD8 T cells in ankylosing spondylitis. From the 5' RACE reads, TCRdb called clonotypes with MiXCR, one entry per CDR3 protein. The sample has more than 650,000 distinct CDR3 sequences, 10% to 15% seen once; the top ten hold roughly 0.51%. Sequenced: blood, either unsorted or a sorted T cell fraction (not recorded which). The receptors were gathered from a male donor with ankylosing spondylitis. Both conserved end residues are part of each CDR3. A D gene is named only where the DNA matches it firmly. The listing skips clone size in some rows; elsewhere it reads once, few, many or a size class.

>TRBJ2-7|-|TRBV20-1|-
CSARLASYEQYF
TGCAGTGCTAGACTAGCGAGCTACGAGCAGTACTTC
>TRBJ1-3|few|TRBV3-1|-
CASSQGRPTGNTIYF
TGTGCCAGCAGCCAAGGCAGGCCGACTGGAAACACCATATATTTT
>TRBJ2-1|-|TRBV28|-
CASSKGGDSYNEQFF
TGTGCCAGCAGCAAAGGGGGGGACTCCTACAATGAGCAGTTCTTC
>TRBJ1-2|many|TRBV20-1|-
CSARGGLLYGYTF
TGCAGTGCTCGTGGGGGCCTACTCTATGGCTACACCTTC
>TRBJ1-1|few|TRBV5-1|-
CASSLGLALRNTEAFF
TGCGCCAGCAGCTTGGGTTTGGCATTAAGGAACACTGAAGCTTTCTTT
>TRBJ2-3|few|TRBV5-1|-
CASSLVATSTDTQYF
TGCGCCAGCAGCTTAGTAGCAACTAGCACAGATACGCAGTATTTT
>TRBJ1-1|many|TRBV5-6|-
CASSLTGSDTEAFF
TGTGCCAGCAGCTTGACAGGGAGTGACACTGAAGCTTTCTTT
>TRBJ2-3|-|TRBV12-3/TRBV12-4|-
CASSLPGPSPQYF
TGTGCCAGCAGTCTCCCTGGGCCATCACCCCAGTATTTT
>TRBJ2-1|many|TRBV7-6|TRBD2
CASSLVFIGTTFYNEQFF
TGTGCCAGCAGCTTAGTATTCATAGGGACTACCTTCTACAATGAGCAGTTCTTC
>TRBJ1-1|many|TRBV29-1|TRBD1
CSVERDWGTGSTEAFF
TGCAGCGTTGAAAGGGATTGGGGGACAGGGAGCACTGAAGCTTTCTTT
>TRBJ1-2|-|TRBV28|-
CASREGGSNPNYGYTF
TGTGCCAGCAGGGAGGGGGGGTCCAACCCTAACTATGGCTACACCTTC
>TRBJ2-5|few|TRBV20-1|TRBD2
CSARGTSGSWLETQYF
TGCAGTGCTAGAGGGACTAGCGGGAGTTGGTTAGAGACCCAGTACTTC
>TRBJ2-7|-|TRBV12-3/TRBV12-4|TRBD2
CASRPTSGYEQYF
TGTGCCAGCAGGCCTACTAGCGGGTACGAGCAGTACTTC
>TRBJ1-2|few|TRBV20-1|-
CSAAYSGSNYGYTF
TGCAGTGCCGCATATTCCGGGAGTAACTATGGCTACACCTTC
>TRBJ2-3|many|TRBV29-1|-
CSVGAGGTDTQYF
TGCAGCGTGGGGGCGGGAGGCACAGATACGCAGTATTTT
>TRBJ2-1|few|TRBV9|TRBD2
CASTASGSGEQFF
TGTGCCAGCACGGCTAGCGGGAGTGGTGAGCAGTTCTTC
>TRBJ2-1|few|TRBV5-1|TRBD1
CASSLTGATHEQFF
TGCGCCAGCAGCTTGACAGGGGCGACGCATGAGCAGTTCTTC
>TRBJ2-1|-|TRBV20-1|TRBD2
CSAKTSAPFDEQFF
TGCAGTGCTAAGACTAGCGCCCCTTTCGATGAGCAGTTCTTC
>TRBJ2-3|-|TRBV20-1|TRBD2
CSASTSGGSSTDTQYF
TGCAGTGCTAGTACTAGCGGGGGGTCTAGCACAGATACGCAGTATTTT
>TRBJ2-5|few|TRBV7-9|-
CASSFSGGKRETQYF
TGTGCCAGCAGCTTCTCCGGGGGCAAGCGGGAGACCCAGTACTTC
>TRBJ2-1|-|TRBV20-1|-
CSARDRVQHEQFF
TGCAGTGCTAGAGACAGGGTTCAGCATGAGCAGTTCTTC
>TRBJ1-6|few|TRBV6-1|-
CASSEVRGYSPLHF
TGTGCCAGCAGTGAAGTAAGGGGCTATTCACCCCTCCACTTT
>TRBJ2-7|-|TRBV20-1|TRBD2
CSATRGASGREQYF
TGCAGTGCTACTAGGGGGGCTAGCGGGAGAGAGCAGTACTTC
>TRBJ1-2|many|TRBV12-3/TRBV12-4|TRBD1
CASSNLGTGGSGYTF
TGTGCCAGCAGTAACTTAGGGACAGGGGGATCTGGCTACACCTTC
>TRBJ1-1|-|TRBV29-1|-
CSVEGAWRGPRLRVTEAFF
TGCAGCGTTGAAGGCGCGTGGCGGGGACCAAGGCTTCGGGTCACTGAAGCTTTCTTT
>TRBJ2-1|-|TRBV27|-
CASSPPVPGPTYNEQFF
TGTGCCAGCAGTCCCCCGGTTCCTGGGCCCACCTACAATGAGCAGTTCTTC
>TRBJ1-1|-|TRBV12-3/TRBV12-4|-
CASKRIRVLNTEAFF
TGTGCCAGCAAAAGGATCCGCGTTTTGAACACTGAAGCTTTCTTT
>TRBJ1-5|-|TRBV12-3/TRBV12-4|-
CASSYRGRGGAQHF
TGTGCCAGCAGTTACCGGGGCCGAGGAGGGGCCCAGCATTTT
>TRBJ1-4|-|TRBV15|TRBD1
CATGDRPGEKLFF
TGTGCCACCGGGGACAGGCCCGGAGAAAAACTGTTTTTT
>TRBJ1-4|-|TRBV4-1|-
CASSLVPHEKLFF
TGCGCCAGCAGCCTGGTGCCGCACGAAAAACTGTTTTTT
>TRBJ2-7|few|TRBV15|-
CATRRTAAYEQYF
TGTGCCACCAGACGGACAGCCGCCTACGAGCAGTACTTC
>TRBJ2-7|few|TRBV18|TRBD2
CASSRSSGGTYEQYF
TGTGCCAGCTCAAGATCTAGCGGGGGGACCTACGAGCAGTACTTC
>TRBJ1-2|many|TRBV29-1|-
CSVEEGTADGYTF
TGCAGCGTTGAAGAAGGGACCGCCGATGGCTACACCTTC
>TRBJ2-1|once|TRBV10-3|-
CAISESLVNPGGNEQFF
TGTGCCATCAGTGAGTCGTTGGTTAATCCCGGGGGTAATGAGCAGTTCTTC
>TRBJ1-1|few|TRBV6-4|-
CASSDSGGNTEAFF
TGTGCCAGCAGTGACTCGGGGGGGAACACTGAAGCTTTCTTT
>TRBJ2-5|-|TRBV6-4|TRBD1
CASSEDRDQETQYF
TGTGCCAGCAGTGAGGACAGGGACCAAGAGACCCAGTACTTC
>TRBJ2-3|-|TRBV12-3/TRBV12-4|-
CASSNGGTDTQYF
TGTGCCAGCAGCAACGGGGGAACAGATACGCAGTATTTT
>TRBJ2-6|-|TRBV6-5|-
CASSYSLFSGANVLTF
TGTGCCAGCAGTTACTCCCTCTTCTCTGGGGCCAACGTCCTGACTTTC
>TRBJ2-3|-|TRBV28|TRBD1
CASSTRSRGLTDTQYF
TGTGCCAGCAGTACGCGGAGCAGGGGGCTCACAGATACGCAGTATTTT
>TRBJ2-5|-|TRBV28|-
CASTLPGGETQYF
TGTGCCAGCACCCTACCGGGCGGGGAGACCCAGTACTTC
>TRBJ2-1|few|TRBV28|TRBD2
CASRGLAGGFSYNEQFF
TGTGCCAGCAGGGGACTAGCGGGAGGCTTCTCCTACAATGAGCAGTTCTTC
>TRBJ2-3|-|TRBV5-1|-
CASSPQPDSRGTDTQYF
TGCGCCAGCAGCCCCCAACCGGACAGCCGGGGAACAGATACGCAGTATTTT
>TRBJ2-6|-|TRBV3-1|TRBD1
CASSLYRGQYGANVLTF
TGTGCCAGCAGCCTTTACAGGGGGCAATATGGGGCCAACGTCCTGACTTTC